A selection of T cell receptor beta chains follows, all from one sample in a study of glioma-infiltrating T cells. Each CDR3 protein is one row after TCRdb ran MiXCR on the multiplex PCR reads. The table has some 160,000 distinct CDR3 sequences, more than 35% seen once; the top ten hold 5.2%. Sequencing used glioma tissue, nonneoplastic brain tissue, or PBMCs (not recorded which). Every receptor here comes from a human donor with low-grade glioma or glioblastoma, undergoing nonglioma brain surgery, or in good health (not recorded which). The CDR3 runs from the conserved cysteine through the conserved F or W. Fields, in order: J gene, V gene, CDR3 protein.

J: TRBJ2-3
V: TRBV7-2
CDR3: CASSFSGSGATDTQYF

J: TRBJ2-5
V: TRBV4-1
CDR3: CASSQGVDRRQETQYF

J: TRBJ2-7
V: TRBV20-1
CDR3: CSAREPGQVTYEQYF

J: TRBJ1-1
V: TRBV12-3/TRBV12-4
CDR3: CASSLSRTEAFF

J: TRBJ2-3
V: TRBV19
CDR3: CASSSDLAGDTQYF

J: TRBJ2-1
V: TRBV29-1
CDR3: CSVAGRSYNEQFF

J: TRBJ1-1
V: TRBV5-4
CDR3: CASSLFSDSLAAFF

J: TRBJ2-7
V: TRBV7-9
CDR3: CASSLWAGVSYEQYF

J: TRBJ1-6
V: TRBV3-1
CDR3: CASSQDRGLSPLHF

J: TRBJ2-5
V: TRBV5-5
CDR3: CASSLAVLQETQYF

J: TRBJ2-7
V: TRBV3-1
CDR3: CASSRQTGELYEQYF

J: TRBJ1-1
V: TRBV19
CDR3: CASSMPGPNTEAFF

J: TRBJ1-1
V: TRBV19
CDR3: CASSIWDVSTEAFF

J: TRBJ1-1
V: TRBV29-1
CDR3: CSVGTPQGNTEALF

J: TRBJ1-2
V: TRBV29-1
CDR3: CRVSTGAEYGYTF

J: TRBJ2-5
V: TRBV6-5
CDR3: CASSLGLAEETKYF

J: TRBJ2-3
V: TRBV20-1
CDR3: CSAYLGDTDTQYF

J: TRBJ1-1
V: TRBV6-1
CDR3: CASIELGNTEAFF

J: TRBJ1-3
V: TRBV18
CDR3: CASSDTHTASGNTIYF

J: TRBJ2-4
V: TRBV3-1
CDR3: CASSSTLAALAKNIQYF

J: TRBJ1-3
V: TRBV28
CDR3: CASSSGSAASSGNTIYF

J: TRBJ1-1
V: TRBV20-1
CDR3: CSARDYRGPMNSEAFF

J: TRBJ2-2
V: TRBV2
CDR3: CASRVGQPNTGELFF

J: TRBJ2-2
V: TRBV20-1
CDR3: CSARDGRNTGELFF

J: TRBJ1-5
V: TRBV20-1
CDR3: CSARSGTGVNQPQHF

J: TRBJ2-3
V: TRBV27
CDR3: CASSFRRDTQYF

J: TRBJ1-3
V: TRBV28
CDR3: CASSLSLGRIASGNTIYF

J: TRBJ2-2
V: TRBV11-1
CDR3: CASSLSGTSGSPDTGELFF

J: TRBJ2-5
V: TRBV7-8
CDR3: CASSSLTGSQPKETQYF

J: TRBJ2-3
V: TRBV12-3/TRBV12-4
CDR3: CASSRTASTDTQYF

J: TRBJ1-2
V: TRBV28
CDR3: CASSLSGFSNYGYTF

J: TRBJ2-1
V: TRBV28
CDR3: CASSPPSKLAMSF

J: TRBJ2-7
V: TRBV28
CDR3: CASTPRSGLAEQYF

J: TRBJ2-7
V: TRBV6-1
CDR3: CASSVTSGSYEQYF

J: TRBJ2-5
V: TRBV19
CDR3: CASSSLANQETQYF

J: TRBJ1-6
V: TRBV20-1
CDR3: CSARPGPVNSPLHF

J: TRBJ2-7
V: TRBV28
CDR3: CASSVSGQEYEQYF

J: TRBJ2-7
V: TRBV28
CDR3: CASRGDSYEQYF

J: TRBJ2-4
V: TRBV20-1
CDR3: CSARGGVLSKNIQYF

J: TRBJ2-7
V: TRBV29-1
CDR3: CSVEDGSEQYF

J: TRBJ2-2
V: TRBV28
CDR3: CASSFSGEFTGELFF

J: TRBJ2-7
V: TRBV18
CDR3: CASSPSGQGEREQYF

J: TRBJ2-2
V: TRBV6-1
CDR3: CASTIAGGTGELFF

J: TRBJ2-1
V: TRBV20-1
CDR3: CSANDGGSAYNEQFF

J: TRBJ2-6
V: TRBV18
CDR3: CASSRFEHINVLTF